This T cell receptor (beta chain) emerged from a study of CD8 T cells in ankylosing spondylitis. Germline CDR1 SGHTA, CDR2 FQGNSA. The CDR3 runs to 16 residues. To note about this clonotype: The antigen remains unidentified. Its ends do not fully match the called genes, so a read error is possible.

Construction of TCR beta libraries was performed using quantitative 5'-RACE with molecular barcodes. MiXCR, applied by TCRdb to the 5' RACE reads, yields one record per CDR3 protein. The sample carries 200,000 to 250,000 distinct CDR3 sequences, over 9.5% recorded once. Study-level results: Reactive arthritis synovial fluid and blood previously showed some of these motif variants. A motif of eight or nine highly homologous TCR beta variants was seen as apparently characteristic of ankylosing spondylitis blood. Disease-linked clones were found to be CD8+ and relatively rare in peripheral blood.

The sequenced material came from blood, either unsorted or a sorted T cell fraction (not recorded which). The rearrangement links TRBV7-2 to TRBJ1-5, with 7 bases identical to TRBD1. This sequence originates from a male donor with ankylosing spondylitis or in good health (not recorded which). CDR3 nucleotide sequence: TGTGCCAACAGCACCTCCACGACAGGGATCAATCAGCCCCAGCATTTT. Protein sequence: CANSTSTTGINQPQHF.